Reported below is one T cell receptor (beta chain). Its cognate antigen is unknown. These data come from a study of cytomegalovirus exposure and HLA in healthy donors. Broader study findings: A later analysis reportedly found fewer N-insertions in an Asian-associated ancestry cluster than the approximately 670-donor mean. 150 or so TCR beta chains were listed as cytomegalovirus-associated. In vitro testing confirmed a few CMV-associated chains as specific for CMV antigens. In an earlier analysis, productive rearrangement rates for most beta V segments clustered near 87% or 30%.

PCR involved 60 Vbeta and 13 Jbeta primers. Method: immunoSEQ multiplex PCR; TCRdb's copy keeps in-frame clones and lacks some. The sample yields about 170,000 clones, under 90% seen once. Trimming took 6 bases from V and 2 from J, leaving 14 bases between them. CDR1 is MNHNS and CDR2 is SASEGT in the germline V gene. The CDR3 runs to 14 residues. The chain employs TRBV6-1 and TRBJ2-7, with D perhaps matching TRBD1 (6 bases). Sequenced: PBMCs. The receptor's source is a male donor in good health and CMV-seronegative. CDR3 bases: TGTGCCAGCAGCGAAAGAGGACAGACCTACGAGCAGTACTTC. It encodes CASSERGQTYEQYF.